This T cell receptor (beta chain) was captured in a study of T cell responses to AZD1222 COVID-19 vaccine. Study information: Second doses that came at about 4 or about 12 weeks were put together.

Germline V gene lookup returns CDR1 GTSNPN and CDR2 SVGIG (reference sequence). CDR3 length equals 12 residues. V was cut by 2 bases and J by 4 bases, with 8 bases left in between. For this clone: The antigen remains undetermined.

Findings and caveats of the study: CD4 TCRs linked to vaccination spanned spike, dominating at 160-218 and 743-854.

The protocol was immunoSEQ multiplex PCR, while the TCRdb copy is restricted to in-frame clones and leaves out a portion. This sample has fewer than 150,000 clones, with under 95% found just once. J is TRBJ1-2 and V is TRBV30; no clear D gene. The material was peripheral blood, obtained on day 0 of AZD1222 vaccination. The origin of this receptor is an adult in good health. CDR3 protein: CAWSFRSYGYTF. The CDR3 DNA reads TGTGCCTGGAGTTTCAGAAGCTATGGCTACACCTTC.